These T cell receptor beta chains were read from a single sample in a study of control samples from healthy donors and cancer patients. The protocol was immunoSEQ multiplex PCR, while the TCRdb copy is restricted to in-frame clones and leaves out a portion. This table holds some 170,000 clones, 96% found once. Input material: blood. The receptors shown here come from a woman in her twenties or thirties in good health. CDR3s include the opening cysteine and the closing phenylalanine or tryptophan. The order of the fields is J gene, D gene, V gene, clone size, CDR3 DNA, CDR3 protein. A D gene is named only where the DNA matches it firmly. Not every row has a clone size; where given, it reads once, few, many or a size class.

>TRBJ1-6|-|TRBV9|-
TGTGCCAGCAGCGTAGCTCAGCAGCCCTATAATTCACCCCTCCACTTT
CASSVAQQPYNSPLHF
>TRBJ2-7|TRBD1|TRBV28|-
TGTGCCAGCAGTCTCCAGGACAGGTTCTACGAGCAGTACTTC
CASSLQDRFYEQYF
>TRBJ2-7|TRBD1|TRBV6-2/TRBV6-3|-
TGTGCCAGCAGTTACTTGGGACAGGGCTCTCCGCAGTACTTC
CASSYLGQGSPQYF
>TRBJ2-7|-|TRBV5-1|-
TGCGCCAGCAGCGTTTGGAACTCCTACGAGCAGTACTTC
CASSVWNSYEQYF
>TRBJ2-2|-|TRBV2|-
TGTGCCAGCAGTGAGAGGCAGAACACCGGGGAGCTGTTTTTT
CASSERQNTGELFF
>TRBJ2-1|-|TRBV24-1|-
TGTGCCACCAGTGAGGGACCGACCCTCAATGAGCAGTTCTTC
CATSEGPTLNEQFF
>TRBJ1-2|-|TRBV2|-
TGTGCCAGCAGTGAACGGGGAAACAACTATGGCTACACCTTC
CASSERGNNYGYTF
>TRBJ2-1|TRBD1|TRBV6-5|few
TGTGCCAGCGACAGGGAGAGCTCCTACAATGAGCAGTTCTTC
CASDRESSYNEQFF
>TRBJ1-2|TRBD1|TRBV10-2|-
TGCGCCGTCGACAGGGGATACTATGGCTACACCTTC
CAVDRGYYGYTF
>TRBJ2-7|-|TRBV6-2/TRBV6-3|-
TGTGCCAGCAGTTACTCGTACCGAGCCGGGCCCTACGAGCAGTACTTC
CASSYSYRAGPYEQYF
>TRBJ2-1|-|TRBV12-3/TRBV12-4|once
TGTGCCAGCGGTAACAATGAGCAGTTCTTC
CASGNNEQFF
>TRBJ2-3|-|TRBV18|-
TGTGCCAGCTCACCACTACGGATTGGCGAGATCACAGATACGCAGTATTTT
CASSPLRIGEITDTQYF
>TRBJ2-5|-|TRBV2|-
TGTGCCAGCAGTGAATTTGGGCAGGCCCACCAAGATTACCAAGAGACCCAGTACTTC
CASSEFGQAHQDYQETQYF
>TRBJ2-1|TRBD2|TRBV6-4|-
TGTGCCAGCAGTGGACTAGCGGGAGGCAATGAGCAGTTCTTC
CASSGLAGGNEQFF
>TRBJ2-3|TRBD1|TRBV10-3|-
TGTGCCATCAGGACAGGGGGCGCGTTGGGCACAGATACGCAGTATTTT
CAIRTGGALGTDTQYF
>TRBJ2-5|-|TRBV18|-
TGTGCCAGCTCACCTCGACGGCCCCAAGAGACCCAGTACTTC
CASSPRRPQETQYF
>TRBJ1-5|-|TRBV6-2/TRBV6-3|-
TGTGCCAGCAGCTGGCTCGACCGACAGCCCCAGCATTTT
CASSWLDRQPQHF
>TRBJ1-4|-|TRBV3-1/TRBV3-2|-
TGTGCCAGCAGCCAAGCAACCTTTAATGAAAAACTGTTTTTT
CASSQATFNEKLFF
>TRBJ2-1|TRBD1|TRBV3-1/TRBV3-2|-
TGTGCCAGCAGCCAGGCGACAGGGTTTGAGCAGTTCTTC
CASSQATGFEQFF
>TRBJ1-2|-|TRBV13|once
TGTGCCAGCAGCCCGGGGGGGGTTGACTATGGCTACACCTTC
CASSPGGVDYGYTF
>TRBJ2-7|TRBD2|TRBV2|-
TGTGCCAGCAGTGATCCCACTAGCGGGACACCATACGAGCAGTACTTC
CASSDPTSGTPYEQYF
>TRBJ1-2|-|TRBV6-1|many
TGTGCCAGCAGTGAAGGTGACGACGGTCTGTCCACCTTC
CASSEGDDGLSTF
>TRBJ1-5|TRBD1|TRBV5-8|-
TGTGCCAGCAGCTTGGGCTTCCACAGGGGAGGAATTCAGCCCCAGCATTTT
CASSLGFHRGGIQPQHF
>TRBJ1-5|-|TRBV19|-
TGTGCCAGTCGCTCGGGTGCCAGCAATCAGCCCCAGCATTTT
CASRSGASNQPQHF
>TRBJ2-7|TRBD2|TRBV28|-
TGTGCCAGCAGCCCCAGCGGGACCGTCTCCTACGAGCAGTACTTC
CASSPSGTVSYEQYF
>TRBJ1-5|-|TRBV6-5|-
TGTGCCAGCAGTTCAGGGGAGCATAGCAATCAGCCCCAGCATTTT
CASSSGEHSNQPQHF
>TRBJ1-3|TRBD1|TRBV9|-
TGTGCCAGCAGTCTACAGGGGGCTCGCGGAAACACCATATATTTT
CASSLQGARGNTIYF
>TRBJ1-1|-|TRBV9|-
TGTGCCAGCAGCCCCCGGACGGAGAACACTGAAGCTTTCTTT
CASSPRTENTEAFF
>TRBJ1-5|TRBD1|TRBV2|-
TGTGCCAGCAGCGGACAGGGCCTCGGGCCCCAGCATTTT
CASSGQGLGPQHF
>TRBJ1-6|-|TRBV9|-
TGTGCCAGCAGCGTAGGGGCGGCGAGTAATTCACCCCTCCACTTT
CASSVGAASNSPLHF
>TRBJ1-2|-|TRBV28|-
TGTGCCAGCACCGCTAGGGGGGTGGGCAGGGGTCCCAATGGCTACACCTTC
CASTARGVGRGPNGYTF
>TRBJ1-1|-|TRBV27|-
TGTGCCAGCAGTTTAGGCCCAGGCTTAAACACTGAAGCTTTCTTT
CASSLGPGLNTEAFF
>TRBJ2-3|-|TRBV10-1|-
TGCGCCAGCAGTGAGTCTGCTGTGACATCTCGCACAGATACGCAGTATTTT
CASSESAVTSRTDTQYF
>TRBJ1-1|TRBD1|TRBV27|-
TGTGCCAGCAGTTTACGCCGGGACAGGCCAGAAGCGAGGACTGAAGCTTTCTTT
CASSLRRDRPEARTEAFF
>TRBJ1-4|-|TRBV2|-
TGTGCCAGTACAAGACAGGTTGGTGAAAAACTGTTTTTT
CASTRQVGEKLFF
>TRBJ1-3|-|TRBV7-2|-
TGTGCCAGCACATTACAGGGAGTCTCGGGAAACACCATATATTTT
CASTLQGVSGNTIYF
>TRBJ2-5|-|TRBV18|-
TGTGCCAGCTCACCAACGGAAGAGACCCAGTACTTC
CASSPTEETQYF
>TRBJ2-2|-|TRBV19|-
TGTGCCAGTAGTATATCCAGGGGTCGCAATGGCTTAAGGGAGTACACCGGGGAGCTGTTTTTT
CASSISRGRNGLREYTGELFF
>TRBJ2-4|-|TRBV6-5|-
TGTGCCAGCAGACTACAGGGTGACATTCAGTACTTC
CASRLQGDIQYF
>TRBJ2-3|TRBD1|TRBV28|-
TGTGCCAGCAGGACAGGGGGCGGGGTAAATACGCAGTATTTT
CASRTGGGVNTQYF
>TRBJ1-2|TRBD1|TRBV25-1|-
TGTGCCAGCAGTCAATGGGGGGACAGAACCTTC
CASSQWGDRTF
>TRBJ1-3|TRBD1|TRBV30|-
TGTGCCTGGGGGACCGGGACAGGGTCTGGAAACACCATATATTTT
CAWGTGTGSGNTIYF
>TRBJ1-1|-|TRBV7-3|-
TGTGCCAGCAGCTACACAGGGTTGGGCACTGAAGCTTTCTTT
CASSYTGLGTEAFF
>TRBJ1-3|-|TRBV7-9|-
TGTGCCAGCAGTCAATCCGGGACACTCGGAAACACCATATATTTT
CASSQSGTLGNTIYF
>TRBJ1-2|-|TRBV30|-
TGTGCCTGGAGGGCAGGGGTTGGGTATGGCTACACCTTC
CAWRAGVGYGYTF
>TRBJ1-2|-|TRBV6-5|once
TGTGCCAGCAGTTTCAGGCAGGGGAAATATGGCTACACCTTC
CASSFRQGKYGYTF
>TRBJ1-6|TRBD1|TRBV18|-
TGTGCCAGCTCAGCCTCCGGGACAGCAAATTCACCCCTCCACTTT
CASSASGTANSPLHF
>TRBJ1-6|-|TRBV6-4|few
TGTGCCAGCAGTGCCGGGACGGAGAATTCACCCCTCCACTTT
CASSAGTENSPLHF
>TRBJ2-5|-|TRBV10-3|-
TGTGCCACTGGACAGTTACAAGAGACCCAGTACTTC
CATGQLQETQYF